The rows below give T cell receptor beta chains drawn from one sample of a study of CD8 T cells in Susac syndrome. Each CDR3 protein is one row after TCRdb ran MiXCR on the immunoSEQ multiplex PCR reads. Of some 260,000 distinct CDR3 sequences listed, about 88% are singletons. The source material was CD8+ T cells from PBMCs. These receptors originate from a human donor with multiple sclerosis. Both conserved end residues are part of each CDR3. D genes are given only for firm matches. Clone size is stated in some rows and not others, as once, few, many or a class when expanded.

J: TRBJ2-7
V: TRBV18
size: .
D: .
DNA: TGTGCCAGCTCACTCCCCCCGGGCTACGAGCAGTACTTC
CDR3: CASSLPPGYEQYF

J: TRBJ2-7
V: TRBV4-1
size: .
D: TRBD2
DNA: TGCGCCAGCAGCCAAGGAGAAGCGGGAGGGCTTCGGAGGCAGTACTTC
CDR3: CASSQGEAGGLRRQYF

J: TRBJ2-1
V: TRBV7-9
size: .
D: .
DNA: TGTGCCAGCACCAAAATAGGGGGGTCGAGGGATGAGCAGTTCTTC
CDR3: CASTKIGGSRDEQFF

J: TRBJ1-2
V: TRBV27
size: .
D: .
DNA: TGTGCCAGCAGTTTTTCTCAACAGGGAGACTACACCTTC
CDR3: CASSFSQQGDYTF

J: TRBJ2-1
V: TRBV11-2
size: .
D: TRBD1
DNA: TGTGCCAGCAGGCTACAGGGGCCCTCCTACAATGAGCAGTTCTTC
CDR3: CASRLQGPSYNEQFF

J: TRBJ2-7
V: TRBV20-1
size: few
D: .
DNA: TGCAGTGCTAGAGATCCGAGCAATACCTACGAGCAGTACTTC
CDR3: CSARDPSNTYEQYF

J: TRBJ2-7
V: TRBV9
size: few
D: TRBD2
DNA: TGTGCCAGCAGCGTGGGGACTAGCGGGAGCGAGCAGTACTTC
CDR3: CASSVGTSGSEQYF

J: TRBJ1-1
V: TRBV9
size: .
D: .
DNA: TGTGCCAGCGGGAGGACGGATGAAGCTTTCTTT
CDR3: CASGRTDEAFF

J: TRBJ2-1
V: TRBV27
size: .
D: .
DNA: TGTGCCAGCAGTTTAGGTAGCGGAGGCTACAATGAGCAGTTCTTC
CDR3: CASSLGSGGYNEQFF

J: TRBJ2-3
V: TRBV5-4
size: .
D: .
DNA: TGTGCCAGCACCTTGGATGGGCTGCCGGTGACGCAGTATTTT
CDR3: CASTLDGLPVTQYF

J: TRBJ2-2
V: TRBV9
size: once
D: TRBD2
DNA: TGTGCCAGCAGCGTAGTCGAGCGGGAGGTCTTGGGGGAGCTGTTTTTT
CDR3: CASSVVEREVLGELFF

J: TRBJ2-1
V: TRBV9
size: .
D: TRBD2
DNA: TGTGCCAGCAGCGGGAGCGGGAGTATCGACAATGAGCAGTTCTTC
CDR3: CASSGSGSIDNEQFF

J: TRBJ2-3
V: TRBV9
size: .
D: .
DNA: TGTGCCAGCAGCGTAGTAACTAGCACAGATACGCAGTATTTT
CDR3: CASSVVTSTDTQYF

J: TRBJ1-1
V: TRBV2
size: .
D: .
DNA: TGTGCCAGCAGTGAACGGGGCAGGGTCAACACTGAAGCTTTCTTT
CDR3: CASSERGRVNTEAFF

J: TRBJ1-6
V: TRBV6-1
size: .
D: .
DNA: TGTGCCACCTTTGGGCGGCGGAGTGATAACAATTCACCCCTCCACTTT
CDR3: CATFGRRSDNNSPLHF

J: TRBJ1-2
V: TRBV5-1
size: .
D: .
DNA: TGCGCCAGCAGCTTGGTTCCGGGCCCCCTACACTATGGCTACACCTTC
CDR3: CASSLVPGPLHYGYTF

J: TRBJ1-1
V: TRBV5-6
size: .
D: TRBD1
DNA: TGTGCCAGCAGCTTAGGGGGCGGTGAAGAAGCTTTCTTT
CDR3: CASSLGGGEEAFF

J: TRBJ1-5
V: TRBV27
size: few
D: .
DNA: TGTGCCAGCAGTCCCACAGGGAGCAATCAGCCCCAGCATTTT
CDR3: CASSPTGSNQPQHF

J: TRBJ1-5
V: TRBV5-5
size: .
D: .
DNA: TGTGCCAGCAGCTTGGCAGGAAGGAGTCAGCCCCAGCATTTT
CDR3: CASSLAGRSQPQHF

J: TRBJ2-3
V: TRBV10-3
size: .
D: TRBD2
DNA: TGTGCCATCAGTGACCCCCAACTCCAGCGGGAGGGCCACACCAGAGATACGCAGTATTTT
CDR3: CAISDPQLQREGHTRDTQYF

J: TRBJ2-3
V: TRBV5-1
size: few
D: .
DNA: TGCGCCAGCAGCTTTACCACCAAAAAGGACAGGCTAGCGAGCACAGATACGCAGTATTTT
CDR3: CASSFTTKKDRLASTDTQYF

J: TRBJ1-1
V: TRBV6-1
size: .
D: .
DNA: TGTGCCAGCAGTGGACACGGCACAGGGCTTCTGAACACTGAAGCTTTCTTT
CDR3: CASSGHGTGLLNTEAFF

J: TRBJ2-1
V: TRBV3-1
size: .
D: TRBD2
DNA: TGTGCCAGCAGCCCGCACGTGGCTAGCGGGAGTCTCGGCTCCTACAATGAGCAGTTCTTC
CDR3: CASSPHVASGSLGSYNEQFF

J: TRBJ2-1
V: TRBV9
size: .
D: TRBD2
DNA: TGTGCCAGCGAAATTAGCGGGTCCAATGAGCAGTTCTTC
CDR3: CASEISGSNEQFF

J: TRBJ2-2
V: TRBV19
size: .
D: TRBD2
DNA: TGTGCCAGTAGCGGACTGATAGCGGGACTGAACACCGGGGAGCTGTTTTTT
CDR3: CASSGLIAGLNTGELFF

J: TRBJ2-7
V: TRBV2
size: .
D: .
DNA: TGTGCCAGCACCGACGGGGGAGGCTCCAACGAGCAGTACTTC
CDR3: CASTDGGGSNEQYF

J: TRBJ2-3
V: TRBV9
size: .
D: TRBD2
DNA: TGTGCCAGCAGCGTAGATGCGGGAGGATGGACAGATACGCAGTATTTT
CDR3: CASSVDAGGWTDTQYF

J: TRBJ1-1
V: TRBV5-8
size: .
D: TRBD1
DNA: TGTGCCAGCAGCCCGCTGGCTAGGACAGGAATGAACACTGAAGCTTTCTTT
CDR3: CASSPLARTGMNTEAFF

J: TRBJ2-4
V: TRBV6-1
size: .
D: .
DNA: TGTGCCAGCAGTGACCCATGGAGGGACGGAAACATTCAGTACTTC
CDR3: CASSDPWRDGNIQYF

J: TRBJ2-1
V: TRBV5-4
size: .
D: .
DNA: TGTGCCAGCAGCTTGAGCGGATGGGGCAATGAGCAGTTCTTC
CDR3: CASSLSGWGNEQFF

J: TRBJ2-1
V: TRBV6-1
size: .
D: .
DNA: TGTGCCAGCAGTGAAGCCCCCTGGGGCAATGAGCAGTTCTTC
CDR3: CASSEAPWGNEQFF

J: TRBJ1-1
V: TRBV19
size: .
D: .
DNA: TGTGCCAGTAGTATCGCGGCGGGGAACACTGAAGCTTTCTTT
CDR3: CASSIAAGNTEAFF

J: TRBJ2-7
V: TRBV27
size: few
D: .
DNA: TGTGCCAGCAGTTTAAATGGCTACGAGCAGTACTTC
CDR3: CASSLNGYEQYF

J: TRBJ2-7
V: TRBV27
size: .
D: TRBD2
DNA: TGTGCCAGCAGCGACGGAGCTAGCGGGAGTAACGAGCAGTACTTC
CDR3: CASSDGASGSNEQYF

J: TRBJ2-7
V: TRBV27
size: .
D: .
DNA: TGTGCCAGCAGTCAGAGCTCCTACGAGCAGTACTTC
CDR3: CASSQSSYEQYF

J: TRBJ2-1
V: TRBV5-4
size: few
D: TRBD2
DNA: TGTGCCAGCAGCTTCGAACGACTAGCGTGGCATGAGCAGTTCTTC
CDR3: CASSFERLAWHEQFF

J: TRBJ2-2
V: TRBV12-3/TRBV12-4
size: .
D: .
DNA: TGTGCCAGCAATCCCCCTGGTGGCACCGGGGAGCTGTTTTTT
CDR3: CASNPPGGTGELFF

J: TRBJ1-1
V: TRBV7-9
size: .
D: .
DNA: TGTGCCAGCAGCCTGGGACATCTGAACACTGAAGCTTTCTTT
CDR3: CASSLGHLNTEAFF

J: TRBJ1-2
V: TRBV29-1
size: .
D: TRBD1
DNA: TGCAGCGTTGAGGACAGGGATGGCTACACCTTC
CDR3: CSVEDRDGYTF

J: TRBJ2-1
V: TRBV29-1
size: .
D: .
DNA: TGCAGCGTTGAACTCAGGGGCAATGAGCAGTTCTTC
CDR3: CSVELRGNEQFF

J: TRBJ2-1
V: TRBV30
size: .
D: TRBD2
DNA: TGTGCCTGGGGGACCTGGGACTTTTCGCGGGAGAGGGGAGACAATGAGCAGTTCTTC
CDR3: CAWGTWDFSRERGDNEQFF

J: TRBJ1-2
V: TRBV6-5
size: once
D: .
DNA: TGTGCCAGCGCCGGGACGGAACTTTATGGCTACACCTTC
CDR3: CASAGTELYGYTF

J: TRBJ1-1
V: TRBV7-8
size: once
D: TRBD1
DNA: TGTGCCAGCAGTCCTCCGGGACAGGGCAATCTGAACACTGAAGCTTTCTTT
CDR3: CASSPPGQGNLNTEAFF

J: TRBJ2-7
V: TRBV7-9
size: .
D: .
DNA: TGTGCCAGCAGCTTGAAACCGGCATACGAGCAGTACTTC
CDR3: CASSLKPAYEQYF

J: TRBJ1-1
V: TRBV15
size: once
D: .
DNA: TGTGCCACCACCAGGGAGTGGGACACTGAAGCTTTCTTT
CDR3: CATTREWDTEAFF

J: TRBJ1-1
V: TRBV11-2
size: .
D: .
DNA: TGTGCCAGCAGCTTAGGCTTCGTCACTGAAGCTTTCTTT
CDR3: CASSLGFVTEAFF

J: TRBJ1-2
V: TRBV7-9
size: once
D: .
DNA: TGTGCCAGCAGCCCCCCGACTCACTATGGCTACACCTTC
CDR3: CASSPPTHYGYTF

J: TRBJ2-3
V: TRBV4-2
size: .
D: .
DNA: TGTGCCAGCAGCCAGGACCTCTTGGGACCCGAGGGTACGCAGTATTTT
CDR3: CASSQDLLGPEGTQYF

J: TRBJ1-5
V: TRBV23-1
size: .
D: TRBD1
DNA: TGCGCCAGCAGTCAACAATCGGGGGGAAGAGACAGGGGCAATCAGCCCCAGCATTTT
CDR3: CASSQQSGGRDRGNQPQHF

J: TRBJ2-6
V: TRBV7-9
size: .
D: .
DNA: TGTGCCAGCAGCCAGGACGGATCTGGGGCCAACGTCCTGACTTTC
CDR3: CASSQDGSGANVLTF

J: TRBJ1-1
V: TRBV27
size: .
D: TRBD1
DNA: TGTGCCAGCAGTGTTCACTTGACAGGGGGAACTGAAGCTTTCTTT
CDR3: CASSVHLTGGTEAFF

J: TRBJ1-4
V: TRBV9
size: .
D: .
DNA: TGTGCCAGCAGCTTGACAGGTTTTAATGAAAAACTGTTTTTT
CDR3: CASSLTGFNEKLFF

J: TRBJ2-5
V: TRBV16
size: .
D: TRBD1
DNA: TGTGCCAGCAGCCAAGGCGGGACAGGCCAAGAGACCCAGTACTTC
CDR3: CASSQGGTGQETQYF

J: TRBJ2-2
V: TRBV13
size: few
D: TRBD1
DNA: TGTGCCAGCAGCCTCGGACAGGGTCACACCGGGGAGCTGTTTTTT
CDR3: CASSLGQGHTGELFF

J: TRBJ2-7
V: TRBV3-1
size: .
D: .
DNA: TGTGCCAGCAGCATAAAAGACGCGTACGAGCAGTACTTC
CDR3: CASSIKDAYEQYF

J: TRBJ2-7
V: TRBV7-2
size: few
D: TRBD2
DNA: TGTGCCAGCAGCCAGGAACTAGCGCGGAACTACGAGCAGTACTTC
CDR3: CASSQELARNYEQYF

J: TRBJ2-3
V: TRBV27
size: few
D: .
DNA: TGTGCCAGCAGTTTATTAGGGGGCACAGATACGCAGTATTTT
CDR3: CASSLLGGTDTQYF

J: TRBJ2-3
V: TRBV20-1
size: .
D: .
DNA: TGCAGTGCTAGAGAGATCGTGGCCGCCACAGATACGCAGTATTTT
CDR3: CSAREIVAATDTQYF